This TCR beta chain was identified during a study of cytomegalovirus exposure and HLA in healthy donors. On the study more broadly: Tens of millions of unique TCRs from HLA-typed donors were held in an early release of data. Overall study findings and caveats: A prior analysis recorded that most TCR beta V segments were productive about 90% or about 30% of the time. Reports described diagnosis of cytomegalovirus status by the classifier as highly specific and sensitive.

CDR3 length equals 14 residues. Trimming pared 3 bases from V and 5 bases from J, leaving 14 bases between. Germline V CDR1 and CDR2: SGHRS, YFSETQ. As regards this clone: Its matching antigen is unknown.

Despite likely unrecorded immune exposures, the donors were nominally healthy at the time of sampling. Vbeta (60) and Jbeta (13) primers were used in the PCR. Measured with immunoSEQ multiplex PCR; TCRdb has only the in-frame clones, and not every one. Of about 200,000 clones detected, roughly 74% appear once; the ten largest clones hold less than 2%. The clonotype originates from a woman aged 30 to 39 in good health and CMV-seronegative. The rearrangement joins TRBV5-1 to TRBJ2-5, with a possible D match to TRBD1 (5 bases). The source material was PBMCs. As DNA, the CDR3 is TGCGCCAGCAGCTCAAGACAGCCCGGGGAGACCCAGTACTTC. Its translation is CASSSRQPGETQYF.